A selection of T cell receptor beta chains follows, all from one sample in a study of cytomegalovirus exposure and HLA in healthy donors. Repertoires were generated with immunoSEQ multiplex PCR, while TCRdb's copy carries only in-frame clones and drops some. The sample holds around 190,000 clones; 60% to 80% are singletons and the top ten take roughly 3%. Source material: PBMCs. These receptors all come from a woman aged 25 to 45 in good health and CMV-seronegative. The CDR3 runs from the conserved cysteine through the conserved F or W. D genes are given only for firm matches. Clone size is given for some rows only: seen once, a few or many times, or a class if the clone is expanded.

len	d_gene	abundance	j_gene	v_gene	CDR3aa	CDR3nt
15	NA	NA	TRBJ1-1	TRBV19	CASSPRAGWDTEAFF	TGTGCCAGTAGTCCCCGGGCAGGGTGGGACACTGAAGCTTTCTTT
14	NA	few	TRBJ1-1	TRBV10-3	CATHRAGGDTEAFF	TGTGCCACCCACCGGGCAGGCGGGGACACTGAAGCTTTCTTT
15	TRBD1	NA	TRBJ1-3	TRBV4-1	CASSQGRGTGNTIYF	TGCGCCAGCAGCCAAGGCAGGGGGACTGGAAACACCATATATTTT
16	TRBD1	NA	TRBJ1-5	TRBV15	CATSRDRGRGQQPQHF	TGTGCCACCAGCAGAGATCGCGGCAGGGGGCAACAGCCCCAGCATTTT
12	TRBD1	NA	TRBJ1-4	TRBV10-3	CAIGDSSEKLFF	TGTGCCATCGGGGACAGCAGTGAAAAACTGTTTTTT
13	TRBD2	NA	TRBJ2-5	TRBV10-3	CAIRRLAQETQYF	TGTGCCATCAGGAGACTAGCGCAAGAGACCCAGTACTTC
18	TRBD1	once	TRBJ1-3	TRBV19	CASSIRFGAGGSGNTIYF	TGTGCCAGTAGTATTCGGTTTGGAGCAGGGGGCTCTGGAAACACCATATATTTT
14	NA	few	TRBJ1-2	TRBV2	CASSVARGSNGYTF	TGTGCCAGCAGTGTTGCCAGGGGTTCTAATGGCTACACCTTC
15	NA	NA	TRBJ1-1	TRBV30	CAWSVPRQGHTEAFF	TGTGCCTGGAGTGTACCTAGGCAGGGGCACACTGAAGCTTTCTTT
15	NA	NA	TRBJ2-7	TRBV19	CASSLGGISTFEQYF	TGTGCCAGTAGTCTCGGAGGGATCTCTACGTTCGAGCAGTACTTC
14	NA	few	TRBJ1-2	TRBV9	CASSLRGGAYGYPF	TGTGCCAGCAGCCTTAGAGGGGGGGCTTATGGCTACCCCTTC
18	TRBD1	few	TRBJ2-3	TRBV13	CASSSPNARQGAGDTQYF	TGTGCCAGCAGCTCCCCGAACGCTCGACAGGGGGCAGGAGATACGCAGTATTTT
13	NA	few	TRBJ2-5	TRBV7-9	CASSKRVTETQYF	TGTGCCAGCAGCAAACGAGTAACAGAGACCCAGTACTTC
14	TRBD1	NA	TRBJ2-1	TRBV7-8	CASSLMWQGAVWFF	TGTGCCAGCAGCTTAATGTGGCAGGGGGCGGTTTGGTTCTTC
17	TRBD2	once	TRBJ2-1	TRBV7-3	CASSPLVGEGSDNEQFF	TGCGCCAGCAGCCCTTTGGTAGGGGAGGGTTCCGACAATGAGCAGTTCTTC
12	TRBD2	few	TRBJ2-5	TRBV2	CATLADQETQYF	TGTGCCACCCTAGCGGACCAAGAGACCCAGTACTTC
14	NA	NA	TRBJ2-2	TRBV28	CASSLNLIAGELFF	TGTGCCAGCAGTTTAAACCTAATAGCCGGGGAGCTGTTTTTT
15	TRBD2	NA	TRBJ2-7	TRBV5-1	CASSRGLAGVEEQYF	TGCGCCAGCAGCCGCGGACTAGCGGGGGTAGAGGAGCAGTACTTC
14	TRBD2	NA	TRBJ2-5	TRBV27	CASSLLAGQETQYF	TGTGCCAGCAGTTTACTAGCGGGACAAGAGACCCAGTACTTC
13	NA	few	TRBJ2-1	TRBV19	CASRSAAYNEQFF	TGTGCCAGTAGAAGCGCTGCCTACAATGAGCAGTTCTTC
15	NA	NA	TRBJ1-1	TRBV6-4	CASSDGIGAGGEAFF	TGTGCCAGCAGTGACGGAATTGGGGCGGGGGGTGAAGCTTTCTTT
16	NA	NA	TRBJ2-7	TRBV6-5	CASSYSTGQASYEQYF	TGTGCCAGCAGTTACTCTACGGGACAAGCCTCCTACGAGCAGTACTTC
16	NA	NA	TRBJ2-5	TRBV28	CASPSLQYMGGPDQYF	TGTGCCAGTCCGTCCCTTCAATATATGGGGGGTCCGGATCAGTACTTC
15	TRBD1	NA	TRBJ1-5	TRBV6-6	CASSYEGGGNQPQHF	TGTGCCAGCAGTTACGAAGGGGGCGGGAATCAGCCCCAGCATTTT
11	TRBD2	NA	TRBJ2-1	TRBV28	CASSLGAGEFF	TGTGCCAGCAGTTTAGGGGCGGGAGAATTCTTC
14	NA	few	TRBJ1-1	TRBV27	CASSLTRGDTEAFF	TGTGCCAGCAGTCTAACCAGGGGAGACACTGAAGCTTTCTTT
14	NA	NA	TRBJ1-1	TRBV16	CASSRTGLNTEAFF	TGTGCCAGCAGCCGGACGGGATTAAACACTGAAGCTTTCTTT
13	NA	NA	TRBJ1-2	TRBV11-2	CASSLRPRYGYTF	TGTGCCAGCAGCTTACGTCCTCGTTATGGCTACACCTTC
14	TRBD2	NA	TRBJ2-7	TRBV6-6	CASSMTSGVGEQYF	TGTGCCAGCAGTATGACTAGCGGGGTGGGCGAGCAGTACTTC
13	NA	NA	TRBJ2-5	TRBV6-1	CASSVRQFGEQYF	TGTGCCAGCAGTGTACGGCAGTTCGGAGAGCAGTACTTC
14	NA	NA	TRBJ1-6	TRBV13	CASRTQGVGSPLHF	TGTGCCAGCAGAACTCAAGGAGTCGGTTCACCCCTCCACTTT
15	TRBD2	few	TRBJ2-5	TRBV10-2	CASSEEAGGWWTQYF	TGCGCCAGCAGTGAGGAGGCGGGAGGGTGGTGGACCCAGTACTTC